The TCR beta chain described here comes from a study of T cells of healthy individuals. TCRdb re-derived calls from the 5' RACE reads in MiXCR, one entry per CDR3 protein. This sample has over 95,000 distinct CDR3 sequences, with around 17% found just once. This receptor was identified in a human donor in good health.

The CDR3 spells CASSLAGGAVNNEQFF. The CDR3 DNA reads as TGCGCCAGCAGCTTGGCCGGGGGGGCGGTTAACAATGAGCAGTTCTTC. V is TRBV5-1 and J is TRBJ2-1, with TRBD2 identical over 8 bases. Germline values: CDR1 SGHRS, CDR2 YFSETQ. J lost 5 bases, V lost 0 bases, and 7 bases had no gene match. CDR3 length equals 16 residues.